A selection of T cell receptor beta chains follows, all from one sample in a study of early T cells in non-severe SARS-CoV-2 infection. TCRdb analysed the 5' RACE reads with MiXCR anew, one entry per CDR3 protein. The sample has 80,000 or so distinct CDR3 sequences, over 11% seen once; the top ten hold 3% to 3.5%. The material sequenced was whole blood. All receptors derive from an adult who was a healthcare worker with PCR-confirmed SARS-CoV-2 infection or an uninfected control (not recorded which). The CDR3 runs from the conserved cysteine through the conserved F or W. Fields, in order: J gene, V gene, D gene, clone size, CDR3 protein, CDR3 DNA. The D gene is left open where the match is weak. Expanded clones are given a class, and other clones once, few, many or no size at all.

j_gene: TRBJ2-5; v_gene: TRBV29-1; d_gene: TRBD2; abundance: many; CDR3aa: CSAGLAGAQETQYF; CDR3nt: TGCAGCGCCGGACTAGCGGGGGCTCAAGAGACCCAGTACTTC
j_gene: TRBJ1-3; v_gene: TRBV29-1; d_gene: -; abundance: -; CDR3aa: CSVPIGGNTIYF; CDR3nt: TGCAGCGTCCCCATTGGTGGAAACACCATATATTTT
j_gene: TRBJ2-1; v_gene: TRBV19; d_gene: TRBD2; abundance: -; CDR3aa: CASSTTGLDRHNEQFF; CDR3nt: TGTGCCAGTAGTACGACCGGACTAGATCGGCACAATGAGCAGTTCTTC
j_gene: TRBJ2-3; v_gene: TRBV29-1; d_gene: -; abundance: -; CDR3aa: CSVESRPSDTQYF; CDR3nt: TGCAGCGTTGAGTCCCGTCCGTCAGATACGCAGTATTTT
j_gene: TRBJ2-7; v_gene: TRBV7-9; d_gene: -; abundance: few; CDR3aa: CASSSGPLYEQYF; CDR3nt: TGTGCCAGCAGCTCCGGACCTCTCTACGAGCAGTACTTC
j_gene: TRBJ1-1; v_gene: TRBV20-1; d_gene: -; abundance: few; CDR3aa: CSAPKAGLGNTEAFF; CDR3nt: TGCAGTGCCCCTAAGGCAGGGTTGGGGAACACTGAAGCTTTCTTT
j_gene: TRBJ2-7; v_gene: TRBV5-5; d_gene: -; abundance: -; CDR3aa: CASSSGTSSRYEQYF; CDR3nt: TGTGCCAGCAGCTCCGGGACTTCTTCGCGGTACGAGCAGTACTTC
j_gene: TRBJ2-2; v_gene: TRBV20-1; d_gene: TRBD1; abundance: few; CDR3aa: CSARARPRDRGPNTGELFF; CDR3nt: TGCAGTGCTAGAGCTAGACCACGGGACAGGGGCCCGAACACCGGGGAGCTGTTTTTT
j_gene: TRBJ2-3; v_gene: TRBV9; d_gene: -; abundance: few; CDR3aa: CASSVGGWADTQYF; CDR3nt: TGTGCCAGCAGCGTAGGGGGGTGGGCAGATACGCAGTATTTT
j_gene: TRBJ2-7; v_gene: TRBV2; d_gene: -; abundance: -; CDR3aa: CASGGRSYEQYF; CDR3nt: TGTGCCAGCGGGGGGCGTTCCTACGAGCAGTACTTC
j_gene: TRBJ2-3; v_gene: TRBV3-1; d_gene: TRBD2; abundance: few; CDR3aa: CASEAGVTDTQYF; CDR3nt: TGTGCCAGCGAGGCGGGAGTGACAGATACGCAGTATTTT
j_gene: TRBJ2-3; v_gene: TRBV7-6; d_gene: -; abundance: -; CDR3aa: CASSFGTSWTDTQYF; CDR3nt: TGTGCCAGCAGCTTTGGAACGAGTTGGACAGATACGCAGTATTTT
j_gene: TRBJ2-1; v_gene: TRBV20-1; d_gene: TRBD2; abundance: few; CDR3aa: CSAKSTYRIRGDNEQFF; CDR3nt: TGCAGTGCTAAGTCCACCTACCGGATCCGGGGGGACAATGAGCAGTTCTTC
j_gene: TRBJ2-1; v_gene: TRBV7-6; d_gene: -; abundance: many; CDR3aa: CASSPGVAYNEQFF; CDR3nt: TGTGCCAGCAGCCCCGGGGTCGCCTACAATGAGCAGTTCTTC
j_gene: TRBJ1-1; v_gene: TRBV6-1; d_gene: -; abundance: few; CDR3aa: CASRDLLNTEAFF; CDR3nt: TGTGCCAGCAGGGACCTACTGAACACTGAAGCTTTCTTT
j_gene: TRBJ2-1; v_gene: TRBV7-6; d_gene: -; abundance: few; CDR3aa: CASSRLGTYNEQFF; CDR3nt: TGTGCCAGCAGCCGTTTGGGGACATACAATGAGCAGTTCTTC
j_gene: TRBJ2-3; v_gene: TRBV18; d_gene: TRBD1; abundance: -; CDR3aa: CASSPTGTAYTDTQYF; CDR3nt: TGTGCCAGCTCACCCACCGGGACAGCCTACACAGATACGCAGTATTTT
j_gene: TRBJ2-7; v_gene: TRBV7-2; d_gene: -; abundance: -; CDR3aa: CASSLIDREQYF; CDR3nt: TGTGCCAGCAGCTTAATCGACCGGGAGCAGTACTTC
j_gene: TRBJ2-3; v_gene: TRBV29-1; d_gene: TRBD2; abundance: -; CDR3aa: CSVDTSGGTDTQYF; CDR3nt: TGCAGCGTTGATACTAGCGGGGGCACAGATACGCAGTATTTT
j_gene: TRBJ2-7; v_gene: TRBV5-1; d_gene: -; abundance: few; CDR3aa: CASSLSALGSGEQYF; CDR3nt: TGCGCCAGCAGCTTGTCTGCATTAGGGTCGGGCGAGCAGTACTTC
j_gene: TRBJ1-1; v_gene: TRBV5-6; d_gene: -; abundance: many; CDR3aa: CASSVLLGQVSLRAFF; CDR3nt: TGTGCCAGCAGCGTGCTCTTAGGGCAGGTGTCCTTACGAGCTTTCTTT
j_gene: TRBJ2-2; v_gene: TRBV29-1; d_gene: -; abundance: -; CDR3aa: CSVRHAGTGELFF; CDR3nt: TGCAGCGTTCGACACGCCGGCACCGGGGAGCTGTTTTTT
j_gene: TRBJ1-1; v_gene: TRBV30; d_gene: -; abundance: many; CDR3aa: CAWRVGQSNTEAFF; CDR3nt: TGTGCCTGGAGAGTAGGACAGTCGAACACTGAAGCTTTCTTT
j_gene: TRBJ1-2; v_gene: TRBV7-2; d_gene: -; abundance: -; CDR3aa: CASSLGGGRDNYGYTF; CDR3nt: TGTGCCAGCAGCTTAGGGGGAGGAAGGGACAACTATGGCTACACCTTC
j_gene: TRBJ2-3; v_gene: TRBV24-1; d_gene: -; abundance: -; CDR3aa: CATSDSPNSDTQYF; CDR3nt: TGTGCCACCAGTGATTCCCCAAATTCAGATACGCAGTATTTT
j_gene: TRBJ2-7; v_gene: TRBV6-6; d_gene: -; abundance: -; CDR3aa: CASSPDRYEQYF; CDR3nt: TGTGCCAGCAGTCCGGACAGATACGAGCAGTACTTC
j_gene: TRBJ2-1; v_gene: TRBV29-1; d_gene: -; abundance: -; CDR3aa: CSVEILGYEQFF; CDR3nt: TGCAGCGTTGAAATCCTGGGTTATGAGCAGTTCTTC
j_gene: TRBJ2-5; v_gene: TRBV7-8; d_gene: -; abundance: many; CDR3aa: CASSLAKETQYF; CDR3nt: TGTGCCAGCAGCCTGGCGAAAGAGACCCAGTACTTC